This T cell receptor beta chain was obtained from a study of blood T cell repertoires in COVID-19. Background on the study: Samples of COVID-19 (acute and convalescent) were obtained from the United States, Italy and Spain. T cells, B-cell-depleted T cells, or PBMCs provided the cDNA or gDNA that served as material.

Authors' methods: For nucleated cells, counts were estimated from reference gene primer amplification. Only in-frame clones appear in the TCRdb table, and some are missing; sequencing was by immunoSEQ multiplex PCR. Clonal size and the V and J genes are those of that table, whereas D and trimming came from the DNA. This table has roughly 100,000 clones, about 90% appearing once. With 5 bases clipped from V and 13 bases from J, the junction kept 16 bases outside the gene matches. Germline V gene data show CDR1 as SGHVS and CDR2 as FQNEAQ. This CDR3 has 16 residues. The specimen sequenced was peripheral blood. The chain employs TRBV7-8 and TRBJ2-1, with 11 bases fitting TRBD2. The source of this sequence is a woman in her sixties or seventies with acute or convalescent COVID-19. The DNA of the CDR3 is TGTGCCAGCAGCCTCCCCGGGGTGACTAGCGGGACCGACCAGTTCTTC. Translating it yields CASSLPGVTSGTDQFF.